These 28 T cell receptor beta chains originate from one sample sequenced in a study of long-term antiretroviral therapy in people with HIV. A v3.0 immunoSEQ assay was performed at survey level. This table comes from immunoSEQ multiplex PCR, and its TCRdb copy is limited to in-frame clones, with some not included. In the table there are thousands of clones, about three quarters of which are singletons. The sample consisted of unsorted PBMCs, taken 0.5 years before starting antiretroviral therapy. The receptors shown here come from a man aged 35 to 55 with HIV.

The V and J genes are TRBV5-6 and TRBJ2-3; TRBD1 is a possible D gene (6 bases). The V gene's germline CDR1 is SGHDT and CDR2 YYEEEE. Trimming took off 4 bases at V and 2 bases at J, with 17 bases between the two ends. This CDR3 is 16 amino acids long. The chain's CDR3 is CASSTLGAGYTDTQYF. CDR3 DNA: TGTGCCAGCAGCACCCTGGGGGCAGGGTACACAGATACGCAGTATTTT.

CDR3 sequence (DNA): TGCGCCAGCAGCCAAGGCTCGCGGGGGGTGGGTGAGCAGTTCTTC. Protein sequence: CASSQGSRGVGEQFF. The V call is TRBV4-3, the J call TRBJ2-1; 8 bases are a match to TRBD2. V shed 1 base and J 9 bases; nucleotides not matched to a gene: 8. The CDR3 contains 15 residues. Germline V lookup: CDR1 LGHNA, CDR2 YSLEER.

This clone was recorded once. An end of the junction differs from the germline gene, which may be a read error. The chain uses TRBV7-2 and TRBJ2-7; 12 bases are shared with TRBD2. CDR1 SGHTA and CDR2 FQGNSA come from the germline V gene. The CDR3 is made up of 14 amino acids. As DNA, the CDR3 is TGTGCCAGCAGCCTAGCGGGGGGGCCGGAAGAGCAGTACTTC. It specifies CASSLAGGPEEQYF.

The J gene is TRBJ1-3, the V gene TRBV18; D is uncertain. The germline CDR1 and CDR2 sequences are KGHSH and LQKENI. CDR3 length: 14 residues. The V and J ends lost 3 bases and 2 bases respectively, with 8 bases between them. As DNA, the CDR3 is TGTGCCAGCTCACCGGGAGCTACTGGAAACACCATATATTTT. It codes for CASSPGATGNTIYF.

The J gene is TRBJ1-2, the V gene TRBV2; the D is unclear. The V gene's germline CDR1 is SNHLY and CDR2 FYNNEI. V lost 4 bases, J lost 8 bases, and 14 bases lay in between. The CDR3 covers 13 residues. CDR3 in amino acids: CASSAVRQRGYTF. The CDR3 DNA reads TGTGCCAGCAGTGCAGTCAGGCAAAGGGGCTACACCTTC.

This chain connects TRBV2 to TRBJ2-7; D call uncertain. V was pared by 5 bases and J by 2 bases, with 7 bases between. Per the germline V gene, CDR1 is SNHLY and CDR2 is FYNNEI. There are 12 residues in the CDR3. In nucleotides, the CDR3 is TGTGCCAGCAGTCATGACCCCTACGAGCAGTACTTC. This gives the protein CASSHDPYEQYF.

CDR3 DNA: TGTGCCTGGAGTGTATCTGGGCAACGAAACACTGAAGCTTTCTTT. This gives the protein CAWSVSGQRNTEAFF. V gene TRBV30 combines with J gene TRBJ1-1; no clear D gene. The CDR3 is 15 amino acids. Germline assignment: CDR1 GTSNPN and CDR2 SVGIG (reference sequence). The V end was cut by 0 bases, the J end by 2 bases, with 13 bases between.

The V and J genes are TRBV9 and TRBJ1-6; possibly TRBD1 for D (5 bases). Germline CDR1 is SGDLS and CDR2 is YYNGEE. Trimming removed 0 bases at V and 10 bases at J, with 14 bases between. The CDR3 sequence is 15 residues long. The DNA for the CDR3 is TGTGCCAGCAGCGTAGCTTCAACAGGCGGCTCACCCCTCCACTTT. Translated: CASSVASTGGSPLHF.

The chain joins TRBV30 to TRBJ2-3, with D possibly TRBD1 on 6 matching bases. Trimming removed 4 bases at V and 2 bases at J, with 13 bases between. This CDR3 has 14 amino acids. Germline-derived CDR1 and CDR2 are GTSNPN and SVGIG (reference sequence). CDR3: CAWTGDGTTDTQYF. In nucleotides, the CDR3 is TGTGCCTGGACAGGGGATGGGACCACAGATACGCAGTATTTT.

This clone was seen more than once but under ten times. The J gene is TRBJ2-5, the V gene TRBV7-8; D gene unclear. V was shortened by 2 bases and J by 1 base, with 5 bases between the two germline ends. Germline assignment: CDR1 SGHVS and CDR2 FQNEAQ. This CDR3 region has 13 residues. The CDR3 region is CASSLRPQETQYF. CDR3 in DNA: TGTGCCAGCAGCTTAAGACCCCAAGAGACCCAGTACTTC.

V is TRBV7-9 and J is TRBJ1-2; D ambiguous. The CDR3 is made up of 12 amino acids. V lost 6 bases, J lost 4 bases, and 9 bases lay in between. Per the germline V gene, CDR1 is SEHNR and CDR2 is FQNEAQ (reference sequence). The CDR3 DNA reads as TGTGCCAGCAGTCCAGAGGGCTATGGCTACACCTTC. This encodes CASSPEGYGYTF.

The chain joins TRBV7-6 to TRBJ2-2; tentative D call: TRBD1 (6 bases). The CDR3 is made up of 14 amino acids. V lost 2 bases and J lost 5, with 9 bases in between. CDR1 is SGHVS and CDR2 is FNYEAQ in the germline V gene. The CDR3: CASSLNRDTGELFF. The CDR3 nucleotides read TGTGCCAGCAGCTTAAACAGGGATACCGGGGAGCTGTTTTTT.

Sample share makes this clone medium-sized (0.01 to 0.1%). This same CDR3 is encoded by further DNA sequences in the sample. The rearrangement joins TRBV7-3 to TRBJ2-7; D remains unclear. This CDR3 spans 13 amino acids. The V and J ends lost 3 bases and 0 bases respectively, with 6 bases between them. Looked up from germline, CDR1 is SGHTA and CDR2 is FQGTGA. Here the CDR3 reads CASSLGHSYEQYF. DNA for the CDR3: TGTGCCAGCAGCTTGGGCCACTCCTACGAGCAGTACTTC.

The chain combines TRBV5-1 with TRBJ1-2; D is possibly TRBD1 (5 bases). From germline, CDR1 is SGHRS and CDR2 YFSETQ. This CDR3 spans 16 amino acids. Trimming took 4 bases from V and 0 from J, leaving 16 bases between them. This chain's CDR3 is CASSRDGQGSNYGYTF. In nucleotides, the CDR3 is TGCGCCAGCAGCCGGGACGGTCAGGGCTCTAACTATGGCTACACCTTC.

The V call is TRBV7-3, the J call TRBJ1-2, with a possible D match to TRBD1 (6 bases). The length of the CDR3 is 13 residues. V dropped 2 bases and J dropped 7 bases, with 11 bases sitting between them. Germline values: CDR1 SGHTA, CDR2 FQGTGA. CDR3 protein: CASSLSGALGYTF. The DNA of the CDR3 is TGTGCCAGCAGCTTATCAGGGGCGCTTGGCTACACCTTC. The full variable domain, with the rest looked up from reference TRBV7-3 and TRBJ1-2, is GAGVSQTPSNKVTEKGKYVELRCDPISGHTALYWYRQSLGQGPEFLIYFQGTGAADDSGLPNDRFFAVRPEGSVSTLKIQRTERGDSAVYLCASSLSGALGYTFGSGTRLTVV.

CDR3 in amino acids: CASLGTPSTDTQYF. CDR3 sequence (DNA): TGTGCCAGCTTGGGGACACCCAGCACAGATACGCAGTATTTT. The V call is TRBV7-9, the J call TRBJ2-3, with a tentative D call TRBD1 (6 bases). This CDR3 contains 14 residues. Trimming took off 8 bases at V and 0 bases at J, with 12 bases between the two ends. Germline-derived CDR1 and CDR2 are SEHNR and FQNEAQ (reference sequence). The entire variable domain, with the rest obtained from reference TRBV7-9 and TRBJ2-3, is as follows: DTGVSQNPRHKITKRGQNVTFRCDPISEHNRLYWYRQTLGQGPEFLTYFQNEAQLEKSRLLSDRFSAERPKGSFSTLEIQRTEQGDSAMYLCASLGTPSTDTQYFGPGTRLTVL.

The chain has TRBV27 and TRBJ1-5; a weak D match, TRBD1 (5 bases). Trimming removed 2 bases at V and 0 bases at J, with 8 bases between. There are 15 residues in the CDR3. Germline V gene sequence: CDR1 MNHEY, CDR2 SMNVEV (reference sequence). As DNA, the CDR3 is TGTGCCAGCAGTTTAAGGGGATATAGCAATCAGCCCCAGCATTTT. Residues: CASSLRGYSNQPQHF.

The chain carries TRBV6-5 and TRBJ2-7; the match to TRBD1 covers 7 bases. CDR1 is MNHEY, CDR2 SVGAGI, per germline. The J segment lost 5 bases and the V segment lost 4 bases, leaving 2 bases of the junction unmatched. The CDR3 extends over 12 amino acids. The CDR3 region has the DNA TGTGCCAGCAGTTTGACAGGGAACGAGCAGTACTTC. This gives the protein CASSLTGNEQYF.

The V call is TRBV28, the J call TRBJ1-2; tentative D call: TRBD1 (6 bases). This CDR3 is 15 amino acids long. Per the germline V gene, CDR1 is MDHEN and CDR2 is SYDVKM. Trimming stripped 3 bases from V and 4 bases from J, with 15 bases between. Here the CDR3 DNA reads TGTGCCAGCAGTTTCGCGACAGGAAACGCCTATGGCTACACCTTC. The encoded protein is CASSFATGNAYGYTF.

The V gene is TRBV30, the J gene TRBJ1-4; 7 bases match TRBD1. Trimming took 3 bases from V and 5 from J; bases not matched to a gene: 9. CDR1 is GTSNPN, CDR2 SVGIG, per germline (reference sequence). The CDR3 is 15 amino acids. The CDR3 sequence: CAWSLQAGGNEKLFF. In DNA form, the CDR3 reads TGTGCCTGGAGCCTCCAGGCAGGGGGAAATGAAAAACTGTTTTTT.

This clone came up a few times. V gene TRBV5-8 combines with J gene TRBJ1-1, with TRBD1 identical over 8 bases. The germline V gene encodes CDR1 SGHTS and CDR2 YDEGEE. The CDR3 has 15 residues. V shed 2 bases, J shed 5 bases, and the junction held 8 bases outside the gene matches. The CDR3 region has the DNA TGTGCCAGCAGCTTCCGAAGACAGGGGATAACTGAAGCTTTCTTT. Protein product: CASSFRRQGITEAFF.

The rearrangement links TRBV27 to TRBJ2-7; 13 bases map to TRBD2. From germline, CDR1 is MNHEY and CDR2 SMNVEV (reference sequence). V lost 7 bases, J lost 4 bases, and 7 bases stayed unmatched. The CDR3 spans 15 residues. Written as DNA, the CDR3 is TGTGCCAGCACGAGACTAGCGGGGGGTAAATACGAGCAGTACTTC. It encodes CASTRLAGGKYEQYF.

V usage is TRBV7-9 and J usage is TRBJ2-1; TRBD2 matches at 14 bases. Losses at the gene ends were 6 bases for V and 8 bases for J; bases not matched to a gene: 18. Germline-derived CDR1 and CDR2 are SEHNR and FQNEAQ (reference sequence). This CDR3 is built from 19 residues. In DNA form, the CDR3 reads TGTGCCAGCAGTCCGGAGACTAGCGGGGGGGCCCCATTGGTCTATGAGCAGTTCTTC. Its protein is CASSPETSGGAPLVYEQFF.

The rearrangement uses TRBV19 and TRBJ2-3; D is unclear. CDR1 is LNHDA, CDR2 SQIVND, per germline (reference sequence). The ends were cut back, 3 bases at V and 2 bases at J, with 12 bases in the middle. The CDR3 loop spans 15 amino acids. In DNA form, the CDR3 reads TGTGCCAGTAGTATCTCGGCTAGAAACACAGATACGCAGTATTTT. Translating gives CASSISARNTDTQYF.

The chain links TRBV28 to TRBJ2-7, with D possibly being TRBD1 (6 bases). The CDR3 length is 11 residues. Trimming shortened V by 7 bases and J by 6 bases, and 10 bases separated the two germline ends. Germline V gene data show CDR1 as MDHEN and CDR2 as SYDVKM. CDR3 loop: CASTSGVEQYF. The CDR3 coding sequence is TGTGCCAGCACATCAGGGGTCGAGCAGTACTTC.

The J gene is TRBJ2-7, the V gene TRBV9, with D uncertain. The V end lost 4 bases, the J end lost 3 bases, and 11 bases lay between the germline ends. CDR1 is SGDLS, CDR2 YYNGEE, per germline. The CDR3 runs 13 residues. The CDR3 nucleotides read TGTGCCAGCAGCACCCGACCGGGCTACGAGCAGTACTTC. Translated: CASSTRPGYEQYF.

The J gene is TRBJ1-6, the V gene TRBV19; D is undetermined. In germline, CDR1 is LNHDA, CDR2 SQIVND (reference sequence). The V and J ends lost 7 bases and 1 base respectively, with 5 bases between them. This CDR3 contains 13 residues. The CDR3 is CASMSSYNSPLHF. CDR3 bases: TGTGCCAGTATGAGTTCCTATAATTCACCCCTCCACTTT.

V gene TRBV7-9 combines with J gene TRBJ2-2; 12 bases align to TRBD1. The junction had 15 bases not matched to a gene; V was cut back by 5 bases and J by 5 bases. The CDR3 has 19 amino acids. Germline CDR1 SEHNR, CDR2 FQNEAQ (reference sequence). The CDR3 loop is CASSRNWDRGRRGTGELFF. CDR3 nucleotides: TGTGCCAGCAGCCGGAACTGGGACAGGGGGCGACGGGGGACCGGGGAGCTGTTTTTT.